One sample yielded the 14 T cell receptor beta chains listed below, sequenced in a study of T cells expressing NK-cell markers. TCRdb re-called the 5' RACE reads; one entry per CDR3 protein, DNA not given. In all, the sample yields around 550,000 distinct CDR3 sequences. The sample comprised blood T cells: a sorted CD56 or NKG2C T cell subset, CD4+ or CD8+ T cells, or bulk PBMC T cells (not recorded which). These receptors all stem from a young man in good health.

The chain links TRBV7-2 to TRBJ2-5; checking the TCRdb D call of TRBD1 is not possible without DNA. CDR1 and CDR2 (germline): SGHTA, FQGNSA. The CDR3 runs 17 residues. CDR3 amino acids: CASSPISGTMGRETQYF.

The chain uses TRBV20-1 and TRBJ2-7; the TRBD1 assignment by TCRdb is unverifiable without DNA. Germline V gene lookup returns CDR1 DFQATT and CDR2 SNEGSKA (reference sequence). The CDR3 length is 17 residues. CDR3 in amino acids: CSARGPGELGGLVEQYF.

The genes are TRBV5-1 and TRBJ1-1. From germline, CDR1 is SGHRS and CDR2 YFSETQ. There are 14 residues in the CDR3. CDR3 sequence: CASSLGASGTEAFF.

This rearrangement joins TRBV12-3 or TRBV12-4 to TRBJ1-1; TCRdb gives TRBD1 as the D gene, but with no DNA this cannot be confirmed. This CDR3 has 16 amino acids. The CDR3 here is CASSLVGQGAYTEAFF.

The chain links TRBV2 to TRBJ2-7; TCRdb designates TRBD2, a call that cannot be tested without DNA. CDR1 is SNHLY and CDR2 is FYNNEI in the germline V gene. The CDR3 runs to 15 residues. The CDR3 here is CASSDGGSPPGEQYF. Using reference TRBV2 and TRBJ2-7 for the parts outside the CDR3, the full variable domain is EPEVTQTPSHQVTQMGQEVILRCVPISNHLYFYWYRQILGQKVEFLVSFYNNEISEKSEIFDDQFSVERPDGSNFTLKIRSTKLEDSAMYFCASSDGGSPPGEQYFGPGTRLTVT.

The chain carries TRBV6-4 and TRBJ2-7. CDR3 size: 11 residues. The germline V gene encodes CDR1 MRHNA and CDR2 SNTAGT. Here the CDR3 reads CASKCSYEQYF.

The chain carries TRBV20-1 and TRBJ1-1; TCRdb proposes TRBD1, but this gene call is untestable without DNA. Germline CDR1 is DFQATT and CDR2 is SNEGSKA (reference sequence). The CDR3 consists of 15 residues. The CDR3 loop is CSARGEGQLNTEAFF.

The chain is built from TRBV7-9 and TRBJ2-1. Germline V gives CDR1 SEHNR, CDR2 FQNEAQ (reference sequence). There are 15 residues in the CDR3. This CDR3 reads CASTHRVSSYNEQFF.

J is TRBJ1-2 and V is TRBV12-3 or TRBV12-4; as DNA is missing, the TRBD1 call by TCRdb cannot be tested. There are 15 residues in the CDR3. The CDR3 sequence: CASSLPGGLNYGYTF.

The genes are TRBV12-3 or TRBV12-4 and TRBJ2-1; TCRdb selects TRBD2, and the lack of DNA leaves this call unchecked. There are 14 residues in the CDR3. The CDR3 protein is CASSPSPGYNEQFF.

The CDR3 region is CASSHPRGSGRSGELFF. V and J are TRBV4-2 and TRBJ2-2; TCRdb returns TRBD2, unconfirmable since there is no DNA. Germline V lookup: CDR1 LGHNA, CDR2 YNFKEQ. The CDR3 contains 17 residues.

This rearrangement joins TRBV5-1 to TRBJ2-3. The CDR3 loop spans 13 amino acids. Germline assignment: CDR1 SGHRS and CDR2 YFSETQ. CDR3 protein: CASSFGSADTQYF. Looking up the rest from reference TRBV5-1 and TRBJ2-3 gives the full variable domain: KAGVTQTPRYLIKTRGQQVTLSCSPISGHRSVSWYQQTPGQGLQFLFEYFSETQRNKGNFPGRFSGRQFSNSRSEMNVSTLELGDSALYLCASSFGSADTQYFGPGTRLTVL.

V and J are TRBV7-9 and TRBJ2-3; TCRdb gives TRBD2 as the D gene, but with no DNA this cannot be confirmed. The germline CDR1 and CDR2 sequences are SEHNR and FQNEAQ (reference sequence). This CDR3 region has 15 residues. CDR3 protein: CAGSLTSGYTDTQYF.

V usage is TRBV30 and J usage is TRBJ2-5; the TCRdb D gene call, TRBD1, has no DNA to confirm it. The CDR3 has 14 residues. Germline CDR1 and CDR2: GTSNPN and SVGIG (reference sequence). CDR3 loop: CAWGPGGEQETQYF.